This passage covers 15 T cell receptor beta chains from one sample sequenced in a study of identifying expanded T cells in peripheral blood. The assay was immunoSEQ multiplex PCR, and TCRdb's table has in-frame clones only and misses some. The data show approximately 91,000 clones, approximately 88% seen once. The sample consisted of blood. The receptor set was obtained from a person aged 18 to 70 in good health.

The gene calls are TRBV29-1 and TRBJ2-2, with D tentatively TRBD1 (5 bases). V gave up 4 bases and J gave up 2 bases, with 8 bases separating them. This CDR3 has 13 amino acids. The germline V gene encodes CDR1 SQVTM and CDR2 ANQGSEA. This chain's CDR3 is CSVGRGNTGELFF. CDR3 bases: TGCAGCGTTGGAAGGGGAAACACCGGGGAGCTGTTTTTT.

This sequence joins TRBV9 and TRBJ1-5; D perhaps matches TRBD1 (5 bases). Deletions cut 5 bases from V and 0 bases from J, with 9 bases between. Germline assignment: CDR1 SGDLS and CDR2 YYNGEE. This CDR3 region has 14 residues. CDR3 nucleotides: TGTGCCAGCAGTGGACACCTTAGCAATCAGCCCCAGCATTTT. It specifies CASSGHLSNQPQHF.

The chain recombines TRBV7-9 with TRBJ2-3; 11 bases agree with TRBD2. J lost 0 bases, V lost 7 bases, and 6 bases had no gene match. Germline V gives CDR1 SEHNR, CDR2 FQNEAQ (reference sequence). This CDR3 contains 16 residues. The CDR3 DNA reads as TGTGCCAGCATCACAACTAGCGGGAGCAGCACAGATACGCAGTATTTT. Protein product: CASITTSGSSTDTQYF.

The CDR3 loop is CASSDQRGGDEQFF. The CDR3, as DNA: TGTGCCAGCAGTGATCAGCGGGGGGGGGATGAGCAGTTCTTC. The chain employs TRBV25-1 and TRBJ2-1, with 10 bases fitting TRBD2. Unmatched junction bases numbered 4, after V lost 3 bases and J lost 8 bases. Germline-derived CDR1 and CDR2 are MGHDK and SYGVNS. The CDR3 consists of 14 residues. Supplemented by reference TRBV25-1 and TRBJ2-1, the full variable domain reads EADIYQTPRYLVIGTGKKITLECSQTMGHDKMYWYQQDPGMELHLIHYSYGVNSTEKGDLSSESTVSRIRTEHFPLTLESARPSHTSQYLCASSDQRGGDEQFFGPGTRLTVL.

This chain joins TRBV30 and TRBJ2-3; 9 nucleotides agree with TRBD2. The germline V gene has CDR1 GTSNPN and CDR2 SVGIG (reference sequence). This CDR3 is 15 amino acids long. V lost 5 bases to trimming and J lost 2 bases; unmatched junction nucleotides: 8. The DNA for the CDR3 is TGTGCCTGGCGCCATCTAGCGGGACCCACAGATACGCAGTATTTT. Protein product: CAWRHLAGPTDTQYF.

The chain uses TRBV10-2 and TRBJ2-7; 7 nucleotides align to TRBD1. Germline V gene lookup returns CDR1 WSHSY and CDR2 SAAADI. J gave up 13 bases and V 0 bases, and 12 bases lay outside the gene matches. CDR3 length: 14 amino acids. This CDR3 reads CASSESGARTGPYF. The DNA for the CDR3 is TGCGCCAGCAGTGAGTCAGGTGCGAGGACAGGCCCCTACTTC.

This clone was seen only once. V is TRBV15 and J is TRBJ2-1, with TRBD2 matching over 10 bases. With 5 bases clipped from V and 8 bases from J, the junction kept 6 bases outside the gene matches. This CDR3 is 14 amino acids long. Germline V gene sequence: CDR1 LNHNV, CDR2 YYDKDF (reference sequence). The DNA for the CDR3 is TGTGCCACCAGCCAGAGCGGGAGGGGTTATGAGCAGTTCTTC. Translated: CATSQSGRGYEQFF.

By its share, this clone is medium-sized. V gene TRBV6-1 combines with J gene TRBJ1-5, with D tentatively TRBD1 (5 bases). The length of the CDR3 is 14 residues. Germline CDR1 is MNHNS and CDR2 is SASEGT. Trimming took off 2 bases at V and 5 bases at J, with 10 bases between the two ends. CDR3 DNA sequence: TGTGCCAGCAGTGAATGGGGGGAGCATCAGCCCCAGCATTTT. Protein product: CASSEWGEHQPQHF.

This chain joins TRBV18 and TRBJ1-5, with D perhaps TRBD1 (5 bases). CDR1 is KGHSH, CDR2 LQKENI, per germline. The V end lost 4 bases, the J end lost 5 bases, and 15 bases lay between the germline ends. This CDR3 is 15 amino acids long. This chain's CDR3 is CASSRNQGGDQPQHF. DNA for the CDR3: TGTGCCAGCTCACGCAACCAGGGAGGGGATCAGCCCCAGCATTTT. Full variable domain (rest looked up from reference TRBV18 and TRBJ1-5): NAGVMQNPRHLVRRRGQEARLRCSPMKGHSHVYWYRQLPEEGLKFMVYLQKENIIDESGMPKERFSAEFPKEGPSILRIQQVVRGDSAAYFCASSRNQGGDQPQHFGDGTRLSIL.

The rearrangement links TRBV5-6 to TRBJ1-2, with 9 nucleotides matching TRBD1. V was pared by 3 bases and J by 1 base, with 1 base of the junction left unmatched. The CDR3 runs to 14 residues. CDR1 is SGHDT and CDR2 is YYEEEE in the germline V gene. CDR3 region: CASSWTGVNYGYTF. CDR3 DNA: TGTGCCAGCAGCTGGACAGGGGTTAACTATGGCTACACCTTC.

The chain uses TRBV15 and TRBJ2-2; TRBD1 matches 7 bases. The CDR3 has 20 amino acids. V trimming: 1 base; J trimming: 0 bases; junction bases outside the gene matches: 14. The germline V gene encodes CDR1 LNHNV and CDR2 YYDKDF (reference sequence). CDR3 sequence (DNA): TGTGCCACCAGCAGAGGCGCTACGACAGGGCGCGTTTCGAACACCGGGGAGCTGTTTTTT. Translating it yields CATSRGATTGRVSNTGELFF. Full variable domain (remainder filled in from reference TRBV15 and TRBJ2-2): DAMVIQNPRYQVTQFGKPVTLSCSQTLNHNVMYWYQQKSSQAPKLLFHYYDKDFNNEADTPDNFQSRRPNTSFCFLDIRSPGLGDTAMYLCATSRGATTGRVSNTGELFFGEGSRLTVL.

The CDR3 is CASSPGRGREQYF. The CDR3 DNA is TGTGCCAGCAGCCCCGGCAGGGGCCGCGAGCAGTACTTC. The rearrangement joins TRBV5-6 to TRBJ2-7; maybe TRBD1 (6 bases). CDR3 length: 13 residues. The V end lost 4 bases, the J end lost 6 bases, and 14 bases lay between the germline ends. Germline CDR1 reads SGHDT; CDR2 reads YYEEEE. Based on the CDR3 plus reference TRBV5-6 and TRBJ2-7, the full variable domain is DAGVTQSPTHLIKTRGQQVTLRCSPKSGHDTVSWYQQALGQGPQFIFQYYEEEERQRGNFPDRFSGHQFPNYSSELNVNALLLGDSALYLCASSPGRGREQYFGPGTRLTVT.

The chain employs TRBV19 and TRBJ2-1, with D possibly being TRBD2 (7 bases). Germline loops: CDR1 LNHDA, CDR2 SQIVND (reference sequence). This CDR3 comprises 16 residues. The V gene lost 7 bases and the J gene lost 1 base, with 17 bases spanning the gap. CDR3 in DNA: TGTGCCAGTACCAAGGGGGGGCTAGGATCCTACAATGAGCAGTTCTTC. Translating gives CASTKGGLGSYNEQFF. Full variable domain (remainder filled in from reference TRBV19 and TRBJ2-1): DGGITQSPKYLFRKEGQNVTLSCEQNLNHDAMYWYRQDPGQGLRLIYYSQIVNDFQKGDIAEGYSVSREKKESFPLTVTSAQKNPTAFYLCASTKGGLGSYNEQFFGPGTRLTVL.

A few counts support this clone. This chain uses TRBV28 with TRBJ1-2; D is unclear. The V gene's germline CDR1 is MDHEN and CDR2 SYDVKM. V lost 5 bases, J lost 0 bases, and 4 bases lay in between. The CDR3 is made up of 12 amino acids. The CDR3 coding sequence is TGTGCCAGCAGTACAGCTAACTATGGCTACACCTTC. Its translation is CASSTANYGYTF.

The rearrangement joins TRBV18 to TRBJ2-7, with 7 nucleotides matching TRBD2. This CDR3 spans 15 amino acids. V dropped 5 bases and J dropped 2; count of bases not matched to a gene: 9. CDR1 KGHSH and CDR2 LQKENI come from the germline V gene. CDR3 nucleotides: TGTGCCAGCTCATTCTCCGAGCGGGGCCCCTACGAGCAGTACTTC. Its translation is CASSFSERGPYEQYF.